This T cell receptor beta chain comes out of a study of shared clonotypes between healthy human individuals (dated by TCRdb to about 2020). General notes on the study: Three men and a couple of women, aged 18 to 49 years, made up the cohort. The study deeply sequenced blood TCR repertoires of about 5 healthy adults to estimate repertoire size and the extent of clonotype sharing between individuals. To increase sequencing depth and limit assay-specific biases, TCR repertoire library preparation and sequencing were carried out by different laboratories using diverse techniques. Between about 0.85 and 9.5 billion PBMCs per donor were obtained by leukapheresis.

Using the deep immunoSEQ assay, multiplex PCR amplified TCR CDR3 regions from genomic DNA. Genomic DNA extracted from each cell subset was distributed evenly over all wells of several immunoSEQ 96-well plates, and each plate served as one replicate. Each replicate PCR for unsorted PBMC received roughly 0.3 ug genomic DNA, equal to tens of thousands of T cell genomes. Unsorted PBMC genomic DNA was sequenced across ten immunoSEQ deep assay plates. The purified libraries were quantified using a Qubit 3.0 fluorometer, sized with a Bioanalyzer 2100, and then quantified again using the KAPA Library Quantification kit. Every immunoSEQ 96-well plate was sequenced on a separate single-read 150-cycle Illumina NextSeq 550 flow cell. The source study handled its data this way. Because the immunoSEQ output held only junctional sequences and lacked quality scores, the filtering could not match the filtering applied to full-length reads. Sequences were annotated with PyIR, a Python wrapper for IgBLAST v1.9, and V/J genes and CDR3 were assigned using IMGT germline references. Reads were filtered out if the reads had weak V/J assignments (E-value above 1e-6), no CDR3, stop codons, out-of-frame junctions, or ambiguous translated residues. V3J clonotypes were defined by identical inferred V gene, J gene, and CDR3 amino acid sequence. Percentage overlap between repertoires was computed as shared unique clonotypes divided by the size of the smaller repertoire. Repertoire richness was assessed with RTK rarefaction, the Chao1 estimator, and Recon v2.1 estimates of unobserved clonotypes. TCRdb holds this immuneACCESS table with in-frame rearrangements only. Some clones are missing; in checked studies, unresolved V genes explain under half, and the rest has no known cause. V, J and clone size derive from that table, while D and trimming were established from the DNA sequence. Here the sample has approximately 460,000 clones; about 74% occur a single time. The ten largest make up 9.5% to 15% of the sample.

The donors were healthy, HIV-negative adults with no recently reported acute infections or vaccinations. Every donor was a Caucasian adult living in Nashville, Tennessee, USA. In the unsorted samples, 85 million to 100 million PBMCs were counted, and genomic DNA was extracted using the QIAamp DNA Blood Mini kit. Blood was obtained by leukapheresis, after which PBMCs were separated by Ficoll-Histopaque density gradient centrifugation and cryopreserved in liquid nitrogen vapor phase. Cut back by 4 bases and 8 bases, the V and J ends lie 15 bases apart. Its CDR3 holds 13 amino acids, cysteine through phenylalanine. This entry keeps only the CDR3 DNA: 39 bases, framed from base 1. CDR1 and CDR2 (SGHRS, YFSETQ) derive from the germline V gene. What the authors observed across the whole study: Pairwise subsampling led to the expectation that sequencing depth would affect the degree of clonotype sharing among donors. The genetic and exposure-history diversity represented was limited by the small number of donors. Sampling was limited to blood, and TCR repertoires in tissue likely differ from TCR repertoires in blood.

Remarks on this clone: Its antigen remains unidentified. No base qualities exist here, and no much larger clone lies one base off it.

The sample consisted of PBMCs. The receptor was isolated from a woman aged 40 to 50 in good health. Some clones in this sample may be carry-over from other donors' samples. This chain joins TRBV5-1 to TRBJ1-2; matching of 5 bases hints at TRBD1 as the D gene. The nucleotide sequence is TGCGCCAGCAGCACGGCCGGGACGGTAGGCTACACCTTC. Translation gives CASSTAGTVGYTF.